These T cell receptor beta chains were read from a single sample in a study of monozygotic twins with inflammatory bowel disease. TCRdb re-called the 5' RACE reads, yielding one record per CDR3 amino acid sequence without DNA. This repertoire comprises approximately 300,000 distinct CDR3 sequences; its ten largest clones make up 5.6%. Source material: blood. Receptor source: a human donor with ulcerative colitis or Crohn's disease, or a healthy co-twin of an affected twin (not recorded which). Both conserved end residues are part of each CDR3.

v_call: TRBV20-1
j_call: TRBJ1-1
cdr3_aa: CSADRGITEAFF

v_call: TRBV5-1
j_call: TRBJ2-1
cdr3_aa: CASTSIRTDSRNEQFF

v_call: TRBV3-1
j_call: TRBJ2-7
cdr3_aa: CASSPSQFREQYF

v_call: TRBV5-1
j_call: TRBJ2-2
cdr3_aa: CASSPRDSGVTGELFF

v_call: TRBV7-9
j_call: TRBJ1-1
cdr3_aa: CASSVLSQNEAFF

v_call: TRBV11-1
j_call: TRBJ1-6
cdr3_aa: CASSFYGPQRNSPLHF

v_call: TRBV2
j_call: TRBJ2-5
cdr3_aa: CASSLAGTGETQYF

v_call: TRBV12-5
j_call: TRBJ2-3
cdr3_aa: CASGLGSTDTQYF

v_call: TRBV7-3
j_call: TRBJ1-6
cdr3_aa: CASSLWRAESPPLHF

v_call: TRBV11-2
j_call: TRBJ2-3
cdr3_aa: CASSLVLGDTQYF

v_call: TRBV5-1
j_call: TRBJ2-7
cdr3_aa: CASSLERGTYEQYF

v_call: TRBV6-1
j_call: TRBJ2-1
cdr3_aa: CASSLGAQGRNNEQFF

v_call: TRBV27
j_call: TRBJ1-2
cdr3_aa: CASRLRTGFGGYTF

v_call: TRBV12-3/TRBV12-4
j_call: TRBJ2-1
cdr3_aa: CASSPLSEQFF

v_call: TRBV7-8
j_call: TRBJ1-1
cdr3_aa: CASSSDLQGRITNTEAFF

v_call: TRBV5-6
j_call: TRBJ2-3
cdr3_aa: CASSLNRGRITDTQYF

v_call: TRBV28
j_call: TRBJ1-6
cdr3_aa: CASSPGFSLHF

v_call: TRBV7-2
j_call: TRBJ2-4
cdr3_aa: CASSSQGFDGIQYF

v_call: TRBV2
j_call: TRBJ1-5
cdr3_aa: CASLGQGDQPQHF

v_call: TRBV4-1
j_call: TRBJ2-2
cdr3_aa: CASSQGSTIGELFF

v_call: TRBV10-3
j_call: TRBJ2-7
cdr3_aa: CAISVRYEQYF

v_call: TRBV7-9
j_call: TRBJ2-1
cdr3_aa: CASRPSLAGRTSEQFF

v_call: TRBV19
j_call: TRBJ2-5
cdr3_aa: CASSPRDRGQETQYF

v_call: TRBV5-4
j_call: TRBJ2-2
cdr3_aa: CASKGTSGRGGELFF

v_call: TRBV20-1
j_call: TRBJ2-5
cdr3_aa: CSAGQGGETQYF

v_call: TRBV12-3/TRBV12-4
j_call: TRBJ2-7
cdr3_aa: CASTSDRESYEQYF

v_call: TRBV12-3/TRBV12-4
j_call: TRBJ1-4
cdr3_aa: CASSFRGYEKLFF

v_call: TRBV5-1
j_call: TRBJ2-2
cdr3_aa: CASTRASEGGELFF

v_call: TRBV28
j_call: TRBJ2-1
cdr3_aa: CASSSPGQSYNEQFF

v_call: TRBV18
j_call: TRBJ2-7
cdr3_aa: CASSPSGGYEQYF

v_call: TRBV19
j_call: TRBJ1-5
cdr3_aa: CASSPSGQWNQPQHF

v_call: TRBV20-1
j_call: TRBJ1-1
cdr3_aa: CSARPPGQANTEAFF

v_call: TRBV7-2
j_call: TRBJ2-1
cdr3_aa: CASSFQGSAGGDNEQFF

v_call: TRBV5-1
j_call: TRBJ1-3
cdr3_aa: CASSWEQGLTGNTIYF

v_call: TRBV6-1
j_call: TRBJ2-7
cdr3_aa: CASRDTGGASYEQYF

v_call: TRBV7-2
j_call: TRBJ1-5
cdr3_aa: CASSPGAGAAAQHF

v_call: TRBV7-9
j_call: TRBJ2-5
cdr3_aa: CASSLGGHQETQYF

v_call: TRBV9
j_call: TRBJ1-6
cdr3_aa: CASSVEVAGGSPLHF

v_call: TRBV5-1
j_call: TRBJ2-2
cdr3_aa: CASLPRRTSGAYQLTNTGELFF

v_call: TRBV3-1
j_call: TRBJ2-4
cdr3_aa: CASSEEAGHQYF

v_call: TRBV3-1
j_call: TRBJ1-1
cdr3_aa: CASSPGQGTNTEAFF

v_call: TRBV7-2
j_call: TRBJ2-1
cdr3_aa: CASNPTGEYNEQFF

v_call: TRBV10-3
j_call: TRBJ2-7
cdr3_aa: CAISDDRGYEQYF

v_call: TRBV7-2
j_call: TRBJ1-5
cdr3_aa: CASSPTGDNQPQHF

v_call: TRBV4-1
j_call: TRBJ2-7
cdr3_aa: CASSQGTLGHYEQYF